This T cell receptor (beta chain) was sequenced during a study of shared clonotypes between healthy human individuals. Study-wide results and limits: Naive subsets usually exceeded memory subsets in estimated richness. Generation probability values for non-shared clonotypes were lower than those for clonotypes shared by all four donors. Tissue TCR repertoires likely differ from these blood-only repertoires.

Per the original data handling: From ImmunoSEQ came sequences covering only the junction and carrying no quality scores, so filtering differed. Produced via immunoSEQ multiplex PCR; TCRdb's table is partial and in-frame only. That table gives V, J and clone size, and the DNA gave D and trimming. The sample yields millions of clones, about 92% seen once. Turning to this clone: Its antigen is unknown.

The source of this sequence is a man aged 18-30 years in good health. Sequencing used naive CD4+ T cells sorted from blood. Described subset: CD45RA+ positively selected.

The CDR3 sequence is CASSLGLRGREQFF. The CDR3 DNA reads TGTGCCAGCAGCTTAGGGTTGAGGGGTCGGGAGCAGTTCTTC. The chain couples TRBV11-2 to TRBJ2-1; D may match TRBD1 or TRBD2 (5 bases each). CDR3 length: 14 amino acids. From germline, CDR1 is SGHAT and CDR2 FQNNGV. Deletions cut 1 base from V and 10 bases from J, with 14 bases between.